This T cell receptor beta chain stems from a study of beta chain features in type 1 diabetes. Germline assignment: CDR1 LNHNV and CDR2 YYDKDF (reference sequence). The length of the CDR3 is 16 residues. Trimming pared 9 bases from V and 2 bases from J, leaving 20 bases between. The isolated RNA, all of it, was reverse transcribed, so expressed TCRB transcripts were what got sequenced. Assay used: immunoSEQ multiplex PCR; TCRdb lists only in-frame clones, some missing. The sample shows under 950,000 clones, 15% to 20% of them seen only once. This clone was seen a few times. Sequenced sample: naive CD4+ T cells from blood. V gene TRBV15 combines with J gene TRBJ1-5; possible D gene TRBD1, 6 bases. The clonotype comes from a woman between 18 and 30 years old in good health. The CDR3 here is CATRWGPQTGNQPQHF. The CDR3 bases are TGTGCCACGCGGTGGGGGCCACAAACTGGCAATCAGCCCCAGCATTTT.